This T cell receptor (beta chain) was found in a study of human T cells and chemical hapten exposure. Trimming removed 6 bases from V and 4 bases from J, with 6 bases in between. The CDR3 has 12 amino acids. In germline, CDR1 is LGHNT, CDR2 FRNRAP. TCRdb re-derived calls from the RACE reads in MiXCR, one entry per CDR3 protein. The table records some 170,000 distinct CDR3 sequences, 20% to 25% of them present only once. Documented time point: patch test 1, 2 weeks after DPC sensitization. Treatment denoted: therapeutic diphenylcyclopropenone sensitization with weekly scalp DPC. The TCR originated in a woman in her 50s with alopecia areata. Some clones in this sample may be carry-over from other donors' samples. The specimen was whole blood, collected in connection with sensitization to the hapten diphenylcyclopropenone (DPC). The chain combines TRBV12-5 with TRBJ2-2; D gene unclear. CDR3: CASGDGTGELFF. In nucleotides, the CDR3 is TGTGCTAGTGGGGACGGCACCGGGGAGCTGTTTTTT.